These 11 T cell receptor beta chains were sequenced from one sample in a study of T cell responses to AZD1222 COVID-19 vaccine. The protocol was immunoSEQ multiplex PCR, while the TCRdb copy is restricted to in-frame clones and leaves out a portion. The sample shows approximately 150,000 clones, approximately 90% of them seen only once. The sample in question was peripheral blood, obtained 28 days after the second AZD1222 dose. The receptor set was obtained from an adult who received the AZD1222 COVID-19 vaccine.

The rearrangement uses TRBV7-9 and TRBJ2-3; D is undetermined. Trimming took 5 bases from V and 4 from J, leaving 4 bases between them. The CDR3 is made up of 11 amino acids. Germline CDR1 SEHNR, CDR2 FQNEAQ (reference sequence). The DNA of the CDR3 is TGTGCCAGCAGCCCACCAGATACGCAGTATTTT. Its translation: CASSPPDTQYF.

The chain carries TRBV28 and TRBJ2-2; D is ambiguous. CDR1 MDHEN and CDR2 SYDVKM come from the germline V gene. The ends were cut back, 3 bases at V and 5 bases at J, with 10 bases in the middle. This CDR3 region has 14 residues. The CDR3 DNA sequence: TGTGCCAGCAGTTTTGGTAGCAAGACCGGGGAGCTGTTTTTT. Residues: CASSFGSKTGELFF.

J is TRBJ1-2 and V is TRBV4-2; no clear D gene. Germline V lookup: CDR1 LGHNA, CDR2 YNFKEQ. With 1 base removed from V and 7 bases from J, the gap between germline ends came to 10 bases. The CDR3 consists of 13 residues. Here the CDR3 reads CASSQAAGSGYTF. The CDR3 DNA is TGTGCCAGCAGCCAAGCGGCTGGGAGTGGCTACACCTTC.

The chain recombines TRBV4-3 with TRBJ1-2; the D gene is possibly TRBD1 (5 bases). Germline V lookup: CDR1 LGHNA, CDR2 YSLEER. CDR3 length: 14 amino acids. The V end lost 0 bases, the J end lost 6 bases, and 11 bases lay between the germline ends. CDR3 sequence: CASSQDTRDHGYTF. Here the CDR3 DNA reads TGCGCCAGCAGCCAAGATACCAGGGACCATGGCTACACCTTC.

This rearrangement joins TRBV27 to TRBJ2-1; weak D call: TRBD2 (5 bases). The V gene's germline CDR1 is MNHEY and CDR2 SMNVEV (reference sequence). The CDR3 covers 17 residues. V was shortened by 3 bases and J by 2 bases, with 17 bases between the two germline ends. In nucleotides, the CDR3 is TGTGCCAGCAGTTTTACACCCGGAGGATTAACCTACAATGAGCAGTTCTTC. This sequence encodes CASSFTPGGLTYNEQFF.

The gene calls are TRBV7-3 and TRBJ2-3; 10 nucleotides agree with TRBD1. The CDR3 loop spans 15 amino acids. After removal of 5 bases from V and 1 base from J, the junction contained 3 bases not matched to a gene. Looked up from germline, CDR1 is SGHTA and CDR2 is FQGTGA. CDR3 sequence (DNA): TGTGCCAGCAGCACGACAGGGGGCGGCACAGATACGCAGTATTTT. This gives the protein CASSTTGGGTDTQYF. Based on the CDR3 plus reference TRBV7-3 and TRBJ2-3, the full variable domain is GAGVSQTPSNKVTEKGKYVELRCDPISGHTALYWYRQSLGQGPEFLIYFQGTGAADDSGLPNDRFFAVRPEGSVSTLKIQRTERGDSAVYLCASSTTGGGTDTQYFGPGTRLTVL.

This chain connects TRBV7-3 to TRBJ2-1; weak D call: TRBD2 (6 bases). The CDR3 has 14 residues. Germline V gives CDR1 SGHTA, CDR2 FQGTGA. The V and J ends lost 6 bases and 6 bases respectively, with 15 bases between them. The CDR3 DNA reads TGTGCCAGCAGTCTCAGGCGGGGCCGCAATGAGCAGTTCTTC. Amino acid sequence: CASSLRRGRNEQFF.

This chain links TRBV5-4 with TRBJ2-1; tentatively, D is TRBD1 or TRBD2 (7 bases each). The CDR3 length is 17 residues. V was cut by 2 bases and J by 7 bases, with 22 bases left in between. CDR1 is SGHNT, CDR2 YYREEE, per germline (reference sequence). CDR3 amino acids: CASSFGGWEGAANEQFF. CDR3 sequence (DNA): TGTGCCAGCAGCTTTGGCGGGTGGGAGGGGGCGGCAAATGAGCAGTTCTTC. Together with reference TRBV5-4 and TRBJ2-1, the CDR3 gives the full variable domain: ETGVTQSPTHLIKTRGQQVTLRCSSQSGHNTVSWYQQALGQGPQFIFQYYREEENGRGNFPPRFSGLQFPNYSSELNVNALELDDSALYLCASSFGGWEGAANEQFFGPGTRLTVL.

The J gene is TRBJ1-2, the V gene TRBV19; 9 bases match TRBD1. With V trimmed by 3 bases and J by 4 bases, 6 bases remained unmatched. Per the germline V gene, CDR1 is LNHDA and CDR2 is SQIVND (reference sequence). CDR3 length: 15 amino acids. CDR3: CASSMGQGGSYGYTF. CDR3 nucleotides: TGTGCCAGTAGTATGGGACAGGGTGGATCCTATGGCTACACCTTC.

This clone appeared a few times. The chain has TRBV2 and TRBJ1-6, with D unresolved. CDR3 size: 14 residues. The V gene lost 8 bases and the J gene lost 0 bases, with 8 bases spanning the gap. Per the germline V gene, CDR1 is SNHLY and CDR2 is FYNNEI. The CDR3 sequence: CASGQSSYNSPLHF. In DNA, the CDR3 is TGTGCCAGCGGGCAGAGCTCCTATAATTCACCCCTCCACTTT.

V gene TRBV2 combines with J gene TRBJ1-1; tentative D call: TRBD1 (6 bases). The CDR3 consists of 13 residues. Germline CDR1 reads SNHLY; CDR2 reads FYNNEI. V was cut by 8 bases and J by 1 base, with 11 bases left in between. As DNA, the CDR3 is TGTGCCAGCCTCGGACAGACGAACACTGAAGCTTTCTTT. Protein sequence: CASLGQTNTEAFF.